The present TCR beta chain was sequenced within a study of control samples from healthy donors and cancer patients. Method: immunoSEQ multiplex PCR; TCRdb's copy keeps in-frame clones and lacks some. The sample yields about 92,000 clones, more than 75% seen once. Per germline, CDR1 SGHTA and CDR2 FQGNSA. CDR3 length: 17 residues. J gave up 4 bases and V 1 base, and 8 bases lay outside the gene matches. Sequencing used blood. This receptor was taken from a woman in her fifties or sixties in good health. The J gene is TRBJ2-1, the V gene TRBV7-2, with 9 bases fitting TRBD2. The DNA of the CDR3 is TGTGCCAGCAGCTTAGGCGGGCGGGGGGGCTGGTACAATGAGCAGTTCTTC. Protein: CASSLGGRGGWYNEQFF.